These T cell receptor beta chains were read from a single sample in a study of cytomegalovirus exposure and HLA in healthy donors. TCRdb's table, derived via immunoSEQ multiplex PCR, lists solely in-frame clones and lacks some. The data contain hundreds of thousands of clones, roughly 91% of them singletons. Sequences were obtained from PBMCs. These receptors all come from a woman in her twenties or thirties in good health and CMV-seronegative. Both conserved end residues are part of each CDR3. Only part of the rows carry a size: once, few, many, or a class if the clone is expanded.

CASSPLRLKASGNTIYF	TRBJ1-3	TRBV28	.
CASGEQFF	TRBJ2-1	TRBV6-6	.
CASLYAEREQYF	TRBJ2-7	TRBV7-3	.
CASSTGQGAIIEKLFF	TRBJ1-4	TRBV5-1	.
CASKGGSYEQYF	TRBJ2-7	TRBV4-1	.
CASSGGLAGGLLEFSNEQFF	TRBJ2-1	TRBV2	.
CASSLDRAQYF	TRBJ2-3	TRBV6-6	.
CASSDKGGASNQPQHF	TRBJ1-5	TRBV6-1	.
CASSEFWASGSLFDTQYF	TRBJ2-3	TRBV25-1	few
CASSHPLGVSYEQYF	TRBJ2-7	TRBV4-1	.
CASRRGPDGELFF	TRBJ2-2	TRBV7-3	.
CASSLQTENYGYTF	TRBJ1-2	TRBV4-1	.
CASSPQREPLYNEQFF	TRBJ2-1	TRBV27	.
CASANPGQGTHEQYF	TRBJ2-7	TRBV25-1	.
CASSIDRAYEQYF	TRBJ2-7	TRBV19	.
CASSETAASYEQYF	TRBJ2-7	TRBV2	.